The next 9 T cell receptor beta chains were all read from a single sample in a study of blood T cell repertoires in COVID-19. The table came from immunoSEQ multiplex PCR; TCRdb's copy has only in-frame clones and leaves some out. The table has some 300,000 clones, approximately 86% seen once. Sequenced material: peripheral blood. These receptors were obtained from a woman in her 50s with active or convalescent COVID-19.

V is TRBV2 and J is TRBJ1-4, with D possibly TRBD1 on 5 matching bases. The V end was cut by 6 bases, the J end by 4 bases, with 27 bases between. There are 19 residues in the CDR3. In germline, CDR1 is SNHLY, CDR2 FYNNEI. The CDR3 DNA reads as TGTGCCAGCAGACTCGGCGATCAGGGAAGGATCAGGGTTAATGAAAAACTGTTTTTT. This sequence encodes CASRLGDQGRIRVNEKLFF.

V is TRBV5-1 and J is TRBJ2-1, with no clear D. V was shortened by 4 bases and J by 2 bases, with 7 bases between the two germline ends. This CDR3 contains 13 residues. CDR1 and CDR2 from the germline V gene are SGHRS and YFSETQ. This CDR3 reads CASSGNAYNEQFF. In nucleotides, the CDR3 is TGCGCCAGCAGCGGCAACGCCTACAATGAGCAGTTCTTC.

The V and J genes are TRBV6-5 and TRBJ2-7; no firm D call. Germline V gives CDR1 MNHEY, CDR2 SVGAGI. Trimming pared 6 bases from V and 0 bases from J, leaving 9 bases between. The CDR3 is 13 residues long. The CDR3: CASSKEDSYEQYF. CDR3 nucleotides: TGTGCCAGCAGCAAAGAGGACTCCTACGAGCAGTACTTC.

The V and J genes are TRBV19 and TRBJ1-4; the match to TRBD1 covers 9 bases. The V segment lost 6 bases and the J segment 8 bases; nucleotides outside the gene matches: 10. The CDR3 extends over 15 amino acids. Germline CDR1 reads LNHDA; CDR2 reads SQIVND (reference sequence). The DNA of the CDR3 is TGTGCCAGTAGGAACAGGGGGCGCGAGGGCGAAAAACTGTTTTTT. This sequence encodes CASRNRGREGEKLFF.

This clone was recorded once. V is TRBV7-7 and J is TRBJ2-7, with TRBD2 matching 8 bases. Germline V lookup: CDR1 SSHAT, CDR2 FNYEAQ (reference sequence). The V and J ends lost 4 bases and 5 bases, in that order; junction bases with no gene match: 4. The CDR3 length is 13 residues. The CDR3 nucleotides read TGTGCCAGCAGCTCTGCGGGGGGCCACGAGCAGTACTTC. It encodes CASSSAGGHEQYF. Using reference TRBV7-7 and TRBJ2-7 for the parts outside the CDR3, the full variable domain is GAGVSQSPRYKVTKRGQDVTLRCDPISSHATLYWYQQALGQGPEFLTYFNYEAQPDKSGLPSDRFSAERPEGSISTLTIQRTEQRDSAMYRCASSSAGGHEQYFGPGTRLTVT.

The CDR3 DNA reads TGTGCCAGCAGGCAGACTAGCGGTTCCTACGAGCAGTACTTC. It yields the protein CASRQTSGSYEQYF. J is TRBJ2-7 and V is TRBV11-2; 9 nucleotides line up with TRBD2. CDR1 is SGHAT, CDR2 FQNNGV, per germline. V lost 6 bases to trimming and J lost 1 base; unmatched junction nucleotides: 4. The CDR3 covers 14 residues.

The V gene is TRBV14, the J gene TRBJ1-2; D is perhaps TRBD1 (6 bases). Trimming removed 0 bases from V and 2 bases from J, with 10 bases in between. Germline loops: CDR1 SGHDN, CDR2 FVKESK. This CDR3 has 15 amino acids. This chain's CDR3 is CASSQELTGNYGYTF. For the CDR3, the DNA is TGTGCCAGCAGCCAAGAGTTAACAGGGAACTATGGCTACACCTTC.

With regard to this clone: The germline gene is not matched at one end of the junction; a read error may be the cause. The chain carries TRBV14 and TRBJ2-7; 7 positions agree with TRBD1. Germline loops: CDR1 SGHDN, CDR2 FVKESK. CDR3 length: 12 amino acids. This CDR3 is CASSQDVGGLSF. DNA of the CDR3: TGTGCCAGCAGCCAAGATGTAGGGGGCCTATCCTTC.

V and J are TRBV25-1 and TRBJ1-2, with TRBD1 matching 7 bases. V was clipped by 4 bases and J by 7 bases; unmatched bases: 6. The CDR3 spans 13 residues. Germline CDR1 reads MGHDK; CDR2 reads SYGVNS. This chain's CDR3 is CASSGDSLFGYTF. In nucleotides, the CDR3 is TGTGCCAGCAGTGGGGACAGCCTATTTGGCTACACCTTC.